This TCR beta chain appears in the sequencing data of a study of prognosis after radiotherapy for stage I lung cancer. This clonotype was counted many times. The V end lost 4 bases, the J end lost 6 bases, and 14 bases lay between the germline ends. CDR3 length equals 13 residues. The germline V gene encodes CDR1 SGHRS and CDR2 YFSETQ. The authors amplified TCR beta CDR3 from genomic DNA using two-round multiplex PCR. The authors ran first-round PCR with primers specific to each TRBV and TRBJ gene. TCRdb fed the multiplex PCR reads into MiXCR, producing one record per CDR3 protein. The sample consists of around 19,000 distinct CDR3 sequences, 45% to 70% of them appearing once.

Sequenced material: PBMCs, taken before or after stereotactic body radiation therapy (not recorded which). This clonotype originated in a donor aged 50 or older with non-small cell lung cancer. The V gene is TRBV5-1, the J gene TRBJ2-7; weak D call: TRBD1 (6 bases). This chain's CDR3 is CASSPGQLFEQYF. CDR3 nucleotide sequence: TGCGCCAGCAGCCCCGGACAGCTTTTCGAGCAGTACTTC.